This section outlines one TCR beta chain sequence together with its context. Its antigen is not identified. This entry belongs to a study of siplizumab effects on memory and regulatory T cells. The study, taken as a whole, reports: Under siplizumab, an average roughly 69% of mappable alloreactive CD4+ clones were Treg-derived, compared with approximately 27% in controls.

The data were produced by immunoSEQ multiplex PCR, yet TCRdb's version contains in-frame clones alone and is incomplete. This table holds roughly 100,000 clones, 92% found once. V lost 0 bases to trimming and J lost 10 bases, with 7 bases between them. The CDR3 runs to 11 residues. Germline lookup yields CDR1 GTSNPN and CDR2 SVGIG (reference sequence). This sequence originates from a human donor in good health. Sequencing was carried out using CD4+ T cells sorted from blood. The chain recombines TRBV30 with TRBJ2-1; possibly TRBD1 or TRBD2 for D (5 bases each). CDR3 DNA sequence: TGTGCCTGGAGTGTAAGGGACGAGCAGTTCTTC. Amino acids: CAWSVRDEQFF. The variable domain in full, completed from reference TRBV30 and TRBJ2-1, reads SQTIHQWPATLVQPVGSPLSLECTVEGTSNPNLYWYRQAAGRGLQLLFYSVGIGQISSEVPQNLSASRPQDRQFILSSKKLLLSDSGFYLCAWSVRDEQFFGPGTRLTVL.